This TCR beta chain was identified during a study of CD8+ T cells in alopecia areata. The CDR3 has 15 amino acids. The V end lost 3 bases, the J end lost 0 bases, and 10 bases lay between the germline ends. Germline CDR1 and CDR2: LNHDA and SQIVND (reference sequence). Specimens obtained from alopecia areata patients comprised lesional scalp punch biopsies and peripheral blood. Sequencing relied on a cDNA template that was reverse transcribed from extracted RNA. Using immunoSEQ multiplex PCR, the repertoire was profiled, and TCRdb retains in-frame clones only, with some absent. The sample yields some 120,000 clones, 58% seen once.

The specimen was CD4+ T cells sorted from blood, collected at week 0. The V gene is TRBV19, the J gene TRBJ2-3; D uncertain. This sequence was found in a human donor with alopecia areata. CDR3 sequence: CASSIQVSSTDTQYF. The CDR3 DNA follows: TGTGCCAGTAGTATCCAGGTTTCTAGCACAGATACGCAGTATTTT.